This T cell receptor (beta chain) comes out of a study of CD8 T cells in ankylosing spondylitis. Study results and limitations: Characteristic, it appeared, of ankylosing spondylitis blood was a TCR beta motif of eight or nine highly homologous variants. Disease-linked clones were CD8+ and relatively rare in peripheral blood.

Quantitative molecular-barcoded 5'-RACE generated the TCR beta libraries. One entry per CDR3 protein, called by TCRdb with MiXCR from the 5' RACE reads. The table records roughly 69,000 distinct CDR3 sequences, roughly 5.3% of them present only once. The CDR3 sequence is 15 residues long. The V gene lost 0 bases and the J gene lost 2 bases, with 11 bases spanning the gap. Germline values: CDR1 SGDLS, CDR2 YYNGEE. This clonotype was observed many times. Its antigen is unknown. This TCR derives from a male donor with ankylosing spondylitis or in good health (not recorded which). Specimen: blood, either unsorted or a sorted T cell fraction (not recorded which). V usage is TRBV9 and J usage is TRBJ2-5; D perhaps matches TRBD2 (6 bases). The CDR3 bases are TGTGCCAGCAGCGTAGATGCGGCGGGACAAGAGACCCAGTACTTC. This gives the protein CASSVDAAGQETQYF.